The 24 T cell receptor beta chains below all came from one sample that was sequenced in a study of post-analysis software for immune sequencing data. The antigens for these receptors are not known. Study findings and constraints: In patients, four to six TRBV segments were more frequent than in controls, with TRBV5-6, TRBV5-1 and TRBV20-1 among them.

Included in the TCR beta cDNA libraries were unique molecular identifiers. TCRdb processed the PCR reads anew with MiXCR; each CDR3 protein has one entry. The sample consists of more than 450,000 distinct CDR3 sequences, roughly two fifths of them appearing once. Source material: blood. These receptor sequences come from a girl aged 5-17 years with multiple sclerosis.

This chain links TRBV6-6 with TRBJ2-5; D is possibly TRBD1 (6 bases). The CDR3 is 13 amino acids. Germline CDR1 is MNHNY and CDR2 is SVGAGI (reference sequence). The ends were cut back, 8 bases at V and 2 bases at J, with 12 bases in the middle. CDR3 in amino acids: CASGKQGQETQYF. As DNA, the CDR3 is TGTGCCAGCGGGAAACAGGGTCAAGAGACCCAGTACTTC.

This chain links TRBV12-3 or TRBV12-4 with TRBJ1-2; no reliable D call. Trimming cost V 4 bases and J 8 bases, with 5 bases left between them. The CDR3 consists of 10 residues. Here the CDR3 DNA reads TGTGCCAGCAGTTGGCAGGGCTACACCTTC. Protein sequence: CASSWQGYTF.

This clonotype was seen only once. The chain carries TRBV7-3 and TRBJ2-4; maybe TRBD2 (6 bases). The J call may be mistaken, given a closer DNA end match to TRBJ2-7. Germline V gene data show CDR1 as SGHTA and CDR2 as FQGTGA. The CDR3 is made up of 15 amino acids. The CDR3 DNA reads TGTGCCAGCAGCCCGAGGGAGGCAGACCCCTACGAGCAGTACTTC. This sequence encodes CASSPREADPYEQYF.

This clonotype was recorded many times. The CDR3 is CASSDRAGEGNEQFF. The DNA of the CDR3 is TGTGCCAGCAGTGACAGGGCGGGAGAGGGCAATGAGCAGTTCTTC. V is TRBV6-4 and J is TRBJ2-1, with 7 bases fitting TRBD2. The V gene's germline CDR1 is MRHNA and CDR2 SNTAGT. The CDR3 sequence is 15 residues long. The ends lost 2 bases at V and 6 bases at J; junction bases unmatched: 7.

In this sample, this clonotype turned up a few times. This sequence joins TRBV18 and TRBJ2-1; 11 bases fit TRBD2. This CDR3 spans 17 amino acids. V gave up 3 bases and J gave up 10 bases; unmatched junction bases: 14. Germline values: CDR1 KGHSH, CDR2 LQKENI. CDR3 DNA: TGTGCCAGCTCACCGTGGGGGACTAGCGGAACTGGCGCCGAGCAGTTCTTC. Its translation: CASSPWGTSGTGAEQFF.

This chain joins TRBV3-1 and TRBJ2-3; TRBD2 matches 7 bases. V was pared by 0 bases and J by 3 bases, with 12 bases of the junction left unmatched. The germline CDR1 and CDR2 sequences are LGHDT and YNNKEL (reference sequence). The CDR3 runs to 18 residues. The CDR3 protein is CASSQDGWGGRGTDTQYF. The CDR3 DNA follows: TGTGCCAGCAGCCAAGATGGCTGGGGCGGGAGAGGAACAGATACGCAGTATTTT.

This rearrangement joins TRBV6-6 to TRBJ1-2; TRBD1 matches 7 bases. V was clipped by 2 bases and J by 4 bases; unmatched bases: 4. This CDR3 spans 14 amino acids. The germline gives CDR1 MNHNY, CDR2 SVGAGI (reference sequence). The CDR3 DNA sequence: TGTGCCAGCAGTTACGGAGACAGGGTCTATGGCTACACCTTC. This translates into CASSYGDRVYGYTF.

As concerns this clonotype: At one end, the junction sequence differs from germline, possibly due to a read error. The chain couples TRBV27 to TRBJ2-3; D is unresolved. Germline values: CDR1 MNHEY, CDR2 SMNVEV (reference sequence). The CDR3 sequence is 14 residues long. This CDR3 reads CTSSPRPAADTQYF. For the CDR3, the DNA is TGTACCAGCAGTCCTAGACCTGCGGCAGATACGCAGTATTTT.

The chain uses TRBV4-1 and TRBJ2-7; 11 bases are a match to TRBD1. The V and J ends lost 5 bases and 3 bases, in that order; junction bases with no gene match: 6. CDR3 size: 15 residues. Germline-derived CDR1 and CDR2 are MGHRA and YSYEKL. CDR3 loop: CASSTTGTGGYEQYF. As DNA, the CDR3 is TGCGCCAGCAGCACCACCGGGACAGGGGGCTACGAGCAGTACTTC.

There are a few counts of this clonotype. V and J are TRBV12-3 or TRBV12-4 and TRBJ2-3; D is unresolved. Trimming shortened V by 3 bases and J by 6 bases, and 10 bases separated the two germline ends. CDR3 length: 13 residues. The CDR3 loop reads CASSLEPRDTQYF. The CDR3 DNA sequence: TGTGCCAGCAGTTTGGAACCCAGGGATACGCAGTATTTT.

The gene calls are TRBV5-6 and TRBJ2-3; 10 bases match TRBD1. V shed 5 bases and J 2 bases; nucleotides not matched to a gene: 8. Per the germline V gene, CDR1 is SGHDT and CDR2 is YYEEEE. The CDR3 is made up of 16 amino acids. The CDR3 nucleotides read TGTGCCAGCAGTCCGACAGGGGGCCCGCTCACAGATACGCAGTATTTT. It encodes CASSPTGGPLTDTQYF.

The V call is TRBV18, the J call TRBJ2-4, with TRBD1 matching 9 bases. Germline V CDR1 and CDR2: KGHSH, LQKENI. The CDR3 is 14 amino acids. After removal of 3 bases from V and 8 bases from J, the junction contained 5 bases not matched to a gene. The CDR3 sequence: CASSPMTGGDIQYF. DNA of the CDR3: TGTGCCAGCTCACCCATGACAGGGGGAGACATTCAGTACTTC.

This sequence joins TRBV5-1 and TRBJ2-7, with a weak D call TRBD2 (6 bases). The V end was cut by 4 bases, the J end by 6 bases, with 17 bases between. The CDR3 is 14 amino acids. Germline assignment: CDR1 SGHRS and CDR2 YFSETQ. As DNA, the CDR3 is TGCGCCAGCAGCGTTACCGGGACTTTCACCGAGCAGTACTTC. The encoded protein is CASSVTGTFTEQYF.

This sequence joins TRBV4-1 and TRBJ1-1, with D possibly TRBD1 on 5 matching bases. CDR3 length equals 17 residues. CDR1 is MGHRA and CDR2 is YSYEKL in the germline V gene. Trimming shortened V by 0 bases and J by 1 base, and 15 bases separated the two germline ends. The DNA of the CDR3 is TGCGCCAGCAGCCAAGAGCAAATAGGGACGCCGAACACTGAAGCTTTCTTT. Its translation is CASSQEQIGTPNTEAFF.

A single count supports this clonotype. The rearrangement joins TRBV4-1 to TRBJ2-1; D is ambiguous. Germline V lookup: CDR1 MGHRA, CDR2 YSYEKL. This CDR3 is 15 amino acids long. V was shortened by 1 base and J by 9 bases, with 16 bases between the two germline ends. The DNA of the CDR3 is TGCGCCAGCAGCCAAGTAGGGTGGTCAATGGGTGAGCAGTTCTTC. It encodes CASSQVGWSMGEQFF.

CDR3 DNA: TGTGCCAGCAGTTGGCCGGACGACGAGCAGTACTTC. Translating it yields CASSWPDDEQYF. V gene TRBV6-5 combines with J gene TRBJ2-7, with D hard to call. Germline V gene sequence: CDR1 MNHEY, CDR2 SVGAGI. The V and J ends lost 4 bases and 5 bases respectively, with 9 bases between them. This CDR3 is 12 amino acids long.

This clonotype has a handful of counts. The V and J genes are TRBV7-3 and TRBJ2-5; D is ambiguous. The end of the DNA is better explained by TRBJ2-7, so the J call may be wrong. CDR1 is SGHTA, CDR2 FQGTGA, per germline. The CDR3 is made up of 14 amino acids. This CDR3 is CASSSATPLSEQYF. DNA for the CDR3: TGTGCCAGCAGCTCAGCAACACCTTTAAGCGAGCAGTACTTC.

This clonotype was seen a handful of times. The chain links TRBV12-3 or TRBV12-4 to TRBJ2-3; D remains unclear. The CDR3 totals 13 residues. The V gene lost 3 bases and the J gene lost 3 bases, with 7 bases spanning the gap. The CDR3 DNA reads TGTGCCAGCAGTTTGTATGCGACAGATACGCAGTATTTT. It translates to CASSLYATDTQYF.

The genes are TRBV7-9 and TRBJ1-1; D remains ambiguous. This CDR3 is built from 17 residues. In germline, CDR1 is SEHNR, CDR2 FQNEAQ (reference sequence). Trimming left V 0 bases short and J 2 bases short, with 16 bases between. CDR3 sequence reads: CASSLAPGKERNTEAFF. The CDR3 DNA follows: TGTGCCAGCAGCTTAGCGCCCGGGAAGGAGCGAAACACTGAAGCTTTCTTT.

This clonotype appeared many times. CDR3 amino acids: CASSFDSSSYNEQFF. The CDR3 DNA reads TGTGCCAGCAGTTTCGACTCAAGCTCCTACAATGAGCAGTTCTTC. This chain links TRBV6-5 with TRBJ2-1; D uncertain. The CDR3 runs 15 residues. V dropped 4 bases and J dropped 0 bases, with 10 bases sitting between them. Looked up from germline, CDR1 is MNHEY and CDR2 is SVGAGI.

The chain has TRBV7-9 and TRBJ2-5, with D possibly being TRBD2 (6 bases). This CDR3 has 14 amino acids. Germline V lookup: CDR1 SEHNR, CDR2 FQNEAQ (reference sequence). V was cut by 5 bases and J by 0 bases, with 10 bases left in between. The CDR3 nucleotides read TGTGCCAGCAGCCGTCGGGAGAACCAAGAGACCCAGTACTTC. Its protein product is CASSRRENQETQYF.

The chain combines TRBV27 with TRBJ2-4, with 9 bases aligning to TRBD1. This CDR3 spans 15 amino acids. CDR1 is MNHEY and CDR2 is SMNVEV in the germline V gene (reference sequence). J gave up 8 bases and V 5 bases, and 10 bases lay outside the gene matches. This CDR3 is CASSPRDRVNHIQYF. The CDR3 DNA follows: TGTGCCAGCAGTCCCAGGGACAGGGTCAACCACATTCAGTACTTC.

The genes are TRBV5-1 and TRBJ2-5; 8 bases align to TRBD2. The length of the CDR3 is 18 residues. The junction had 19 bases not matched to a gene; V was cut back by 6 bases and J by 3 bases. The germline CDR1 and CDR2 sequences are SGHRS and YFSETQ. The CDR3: CASTLASGLPKSEETQYF. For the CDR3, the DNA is TGCGCCAGCACCCTTGCTAGCGGGTTGCCCAAAAGCGAAGAGACCCAGTACTTC.

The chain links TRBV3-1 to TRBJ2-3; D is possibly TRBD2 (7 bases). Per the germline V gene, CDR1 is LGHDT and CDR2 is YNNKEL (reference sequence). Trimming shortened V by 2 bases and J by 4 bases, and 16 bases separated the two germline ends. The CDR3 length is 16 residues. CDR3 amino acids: CASSQLRGGPSDTQYF. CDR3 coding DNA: TGTGCCAGCAGCCAATTAAGGGGGGGGCCATCAGATACGCAGTATTTT.